These 8 T cell receptor beta chains share one sample of origin, sequenced in a study of beta chain features in type 1 diabetes. As every portion of the isolated RNA was reverse transcribed, the sequencing read expressed TCRB transcripts. Method: immunoSEQ multiplex PCR; TCRdb's copy keeps in-frame clones and lacks some. The profile shows over 350,000 clones, around 16% of them singletons. The material sequenced was naive CD4+ T cells from blood. Every receptor here comes from a woman between 18 and 30 years old in good health.

The chain carries TRBV21-1 and TRBJ2-5; TRBD2 is the table's D call and was not checked against the DNA. TRBV21-1 counts as a pseudogene. CDR3 length: 17 residues. The CDR3 DNA sequence: TGTGCCAGCAGCAAAGCCCTCCCCGGGGAGCGATGTGAGACCCAGTACTTC. The encoded protein is CASSKALPGERCETQYF.

The V gene is TRBV28, the J gene TRBJ1-2; 7 bases are a match to TRBD1. CDR3 length equals 13 residues. The J segment lost 2 bases and the V segment lost 8 bases, leaving 5 bases of the junction unmatched. CDR1 MDHEN and CDR2 SYDVKM come from the germline V gene. CDR3 sequence (DNA): TGTGCCAGCGAAGAGGGACAGAACTATGGCTACACCTTC. Translated, it gives CASEEGQNYGYTF.

This rearrangement joins TRBV19 to TRBJ2-6, with TRBD1 matching 7 bases. The CDR3 has 17 residues. Per germline, CDR1 LNHDA and CDR2 SQIVND (reference sequence). The V segment lost 6 bases and the J segment 0 bases; nucleotides outside the gene matches: 8. CDR3 coding DNA: TGTGCCAGTAGCAACAGGGGATCCTCCTCTGGGGCCAACGTCCTGACTTTC. This codes for CASSNRGSSSGANVLTF. Variable domain in full (rest from reference TRBV19 and TRBJ2-6): DGGITQSPKYLFRKEGQNVTLSCEQNLNHDAMYWYRQDPGQGLRLIYYSQIVNDFQKGDIAEGYSVSREKKESFPLTVTSAQKNPTAFYLCASSNRGSSSGANVLTFGAGSRLTVL.

This clone was found once. CDR3 amino acids: CASSRSQMGTDTQYF. The CDR3 DNA follows: TGCGCCAGCAGCCGGTCACAGATGGGCACAGATACGCAGTATTTT. The chain has TRBV4-1 and TRBJ2-3; D call uncertain. This CDR3 spans 15 amino acids. CDR1 MGHRA and CDR2 YSYEKL come from the germline V gene. V lost 4 bases and J lost 1, with 12 bases in between.

The gene calls are TRBV2 and TRBJ2-1, with 7 bases that match TRBD1. The CDR3 consists of 13 residues. Looked up from germline, CDR1 is SNHLY and CDR2 is FYNNEI. The V and J ends lost 10 bases and 1 base, in that order; junction bases with no gene match: 4. This chain's CDR3 is CATRQGSYNEQFF. The CDR3 nucleotides read TGTGCCACCCGACAGGGTTCCTACAATGAGCAGTTCTTC. Supplemented by reference TRBV2 and TRBJ2-1, the full variable domain reads EPEVTQTPSHQVTQMGQEVILRCVPISNHLYFYWYRQILGQKVEFLVSFYNNEISEKSEIFDDQFSVERPDGSNFTLKIRSTKLEDSAMYFCATRQGSYNEQFFGPGTRLTVL.

This clone has only a few counts. This chain links TRBV5-4 with TRBJ1-1; 7 bases map to TRBD1. Trimming cost V 3 bases and J 6 bases; bases outside gene matches: 11. From germline, CDR1 is SGHNT and CDR2 YYREEE (reference sequence). CDR3 size: 15 residues. CDR3 DNA sequence: TGTGCCAGCAGCTCAGACCTGTACAGGGGAGCTGAAGCTTTCTTT. It yields the protein CASSSDLYRGAEAFF.

This sequence joins TRBV6-6 and TRBJ2-3; 7 bases map to TRBD2. V lost 0 bases to trimming and J lost 4 bases; unmatched junction nucleotides: 4. This CDR3 comprises 15 residues. Germline-derived CDR1 and CDR2 are MNHNY and SVGAGI (reference sequence). This CDR3 is CASSYSWGGADTQYF. The CDR3 DNA reads TGTGCCAGCAGTTACTCTTGGGGGGGAGCAGATACGCAGTATTTT.

This clone was seen a handful of times. The V call is TRBV9, the J call TRBJ2-1, with 10 bases matching TRBD1. This CDR3 is built from 15 residues. The J segment lost 15 bases and the V segment lost 3 bases, leaving 15 bases of the junction unmatched. Per the germline V gene, CDR1 is SGDLS and CDR2 is YYNGEE. This CDR3 is CASSDSQTGGLDSFF. CDR3 sequence (DNA): TGTGCCAGCAGCGACTCCCAGACAGGGGGCTTAGATTCGTTCTTC.